Listed below are T cell receptor beta chains from one sample, sequenced in a study of OX40 agonist ivuxolimab in advanced cancers. The assay was immunoSEQ multiplex PCR, and TCRdb's table has in-frame clones only and misses some. Altogether around 68,000 clones are present, about 89% being singletons, with the ten largest covering around 0.31%. Source: CD4+ or CD8+ T cells sorted from blood, taken in a trial of the OX40 agonist ivuxolimab. Receptors originate from an adult with an advanced solid tumor such as melanoma, head and neck, liver or kidney cancer. CDR3s include the opening cysteine and the closing phenylalanine or tryptophan. The order of the fields is D gene, J gene, clone size, CDR3 length, V gene, CDR3 protein, CDR3 DNA. The D gene is left open where the match is weak. Rows give clone size only sometimes, using once, few, many, or a class for an expanded clone.

D: .
J: TRBJ1-5
size: .
length: 14
V: TRBV2
CDR3: CASSLEVGYQPQHF
DNA: TGTGCCAGCAGTCTTGAAGTGGGGTATCAGCCCCAGCATTTT

D: .
J: TRBJ2-1
size: .
length: 14
V: TRBV10-3
CDR3: CAISGGADYNEQFF
DNA: TGTGCCATCAGTGGAGGAGCGGATTACAATGAGCAGTTCTTC

D: .
J: TRBJ1-1
size: .
length: 14
V: TRBV6-5
CDR3: CASSYLNKGEEAFF
DNA: TGTGCCAGCAGTTACCTAAACAAGGGGGAGGAAGCTTTCTTT

D: TRBD2
J: TRBJ2-3
size: .
length: 15
V: TRBV14
CDR3: CASSHRGRVLDTQYF
DNA: TGTGCCAGCAGCCATCGTGGGAGGGTCCTTGATACGCAGTATTTT

D: .
J: TRBJ2-5
size: .
length: 15
V: TRBV15
CDR3: CATSRALPDGETQYF
DNA: TGTGCCACCAGCAGAGCACTTCCTGACGGGGAGACCCAGTACTTC

D: .
J: TRBJ2-2
size: .
length: 17
V: TRBV11-1
CDR3: CASSFHSRSDSPGELFF
DNA: TGTGCCAGCAGCTTCCACTCTCGCTCGGACAGTCCCGGGGAGCTGTTTTTT

D: TRBD1
J: TRBJ2-7
size: .
length: 14
V: TRBV6-6
CDR3: CASIARQGAYEQYF
DNA: TGTGCCAGCATCGCGCGACAGGGGGCCTACGAGCAGTACTTC

D: .
J: TRBJ1-1
size: .
length: 15
V: TRBV15
CDR3: CATSRDWGVNTEAFF
DNA: TGTGCCACCAGCAGAGATTGGGGGGTGAACACTGAAGCTTTCTTT

D: .
J: TRBJ2-2
size: .
length: 19
V: TRBV5-5
CDR3: CASSPTPPGVTTNTGELFF
DNA: TGTGCCAGCAGCCCGACCCCCCCGGGGGTAACCACGAACACCGGGGAGCTGTTTTTT

D: TRBD1
J: TRBJ2-7
size: .
length: 15
V: TRBV7-8
CDR3: CASSLGKQGAWEQYF
DNA: TGTGCCAGCAGCTTAGGAAAACAGGGGGCGTGGGAGCAGTACTTC

D: .
J: TRBJ1-2
size: few
length: 12
V: TRBV19
CDR3: CASSIEVDGYTF
DNA: TGTGCCAGTAGTATTGAGGTCGATGGCTACACCTTC

D: TRBD2
J: TRBJ2-3
size: .
length: 15
V: TRBV28
CDR3: CASSLSGSLTDTQYF
DNA: TGTGCCAGCAGTTTAAGCGGGAGTCTTACAGATACGCAGTATTTT

D: TRBD2
J: TRBJ2-5
size: .
length: 14
V: TRBV7-6
CDR3: CASSPSGGQETQYF
DNA: TGTGCCAGCAGCCCCAGCGGGGGGCAAGAGACCCAGTACTTC

D: .
J: TRBJ2-7
size: .
length: 16
V: TRBV28
CDR3: CASSFFLGDISYEQYF
DNA: TGTGCCAGCAGTTTTTTTCTTGGGGATATCTCCTACGAGCAGTACTTC

D: .
J: TRBJ2-3
size: .
length: 15
V: TRBV5-1
CDR3: CASRGDSAGTDTQYF
DNA: TGCGCCAGCAGGGGGGACTCAGCGGGCACAGATACGCAGTATTTT

D: .
J: TRBJ2-7
size: once
length: 14
V: TRBV28
CDR3: CASSLRDGYYEQYF
DNA: TGTGCCAGCAGTTTACGGGACGGCTACTACGAGCAGTACTTC

D: .
J: TRBJ2-5
size: .
length: 16
V: TRBV5-4
CDR3: CASSRKGDTKRETQYF
DNA: TGTGCCAGCAGCCGAAAAGGGGACACAAAAAGGGAGACCCAGTACTTC

D: .
J: TRBJ2-2
size: .
length: 15
V: TRBV15
CDR3: CATSRAVPTPGELFF
DNA: TGTGCCACCAGCAGAGCAGTCCCAACCCCCGGGGAGCTGTTTTTT

D: TRBD1
J: TRBJ2-7
size: .
length: 12
V: TRBV25-1
CDR3: CASSKQGYEQYF
DNA: TGTGCCAGCAGTAAACAGGGGTACGAGCAGTACTTC

D: .
J: TRBJ2-3
size: .
length: 14
V: TRBV29-1
CDR3: CSASGLSATDTQYF
DNA: TGCAGCGCTTCAGGGCTTTCGGCCACAGATACGCAGTATTTT

D: .
J: TRBJ1-2
size: .
length: 12
V: TRBV6-1
CDR3: CAGRGGNYGYTF
DNA: TGTGCCGGGAGGGGGGGAAACTATGGCTACACCTTC

D: .
J: TRBJ1-5
size: .
length: 15
V: TRBV11-2
CDR3: CASSLGGSSNQPQHF
DNA: TGTGCCAGCAGCTTAGGGGGCAGTAGCAATCAGCCCCAGCATTTT

D: .
J: TRBJ2-7
size: .
length: 14
V: TRBV19
CDR3: CASSRVGASYEQYF
DNA: TGTGCCAGTAGCCGGGTTGGGGCGTCCTACGAGCAGTACTTT

D: TRBD2
J: TRBJ2-5
size: .
length: 13
V: TRBV6-1
CDR3: CASRSGLEETQYF
DNA: TGTGCCAGCCGGTCGGGACTAGAAGAGACCCAGTACTTC

D: TRBD1
J: TRBJ2-7
size: .
length: 15
V: TRBV19
CDR3: CASRTTGTGAYEQYF
DNA: TGTGCCAGTAGGACTACCGGGACAGGGGCCTACGAGCAGTACTTC

D: TRBD2
J: TRBJ2-7
size: .
length: 14
V: TRBV9
CDR3: CASSPGSSGTEQYF
DNA: TGTGCCAGCAGCCCCGGGTCTAGCGGGACCGAGCAGTACTTC

D: TRBD2
J: TRBJ2-1
size: .
length: 15
V: TRBV10-3
CDR3: CAISGLAGEGIEQFF
DNA: TGTGCCATCAGTGGACTAGCGGGAGAGGGTATTGAGCAGTTCTTC

D: .
J: TRBJ1-5
size: .
length: 14
V: TRBV6-5
CDR3: CASSTGLKNQPQHF
DNA: TGTGCCAGCAGTACGGGACTCAAAAACCAGCCCCAGCATTTT

D: .
J: TRBJ2-1
size: few
length: 13
V: TRBV19
CDR3: CASSTGIYNEQFF
DNA: TGTGCCAGTAGTACAGGGATATACAATGAGCAGTTCTTC

D: .
J: TRBJ1-5
size: .
length: 13
V: TRBV19
CDR3: CATHTDLSQPQHF
DNA: TGTGCCACACACACGGATTTGTCTCAGCCCCAGCATTTT

D: .
J: TRBJ2-5
size: once
length: 15
V: TRBV6-6
CDR3: CASSYSKGDKETQYF
DNA: TGTGCCAGCAGTTACTCGAAGGGGGACAAAGAGACCCAGTACTTC

D: TRBD1
J: TRBJ2-7
size: .
length: 15
V: TRBV19
CDR3: CASSTRQGRPYEQYF
DNA: TGTGCCAGTAGTACCCGACAGGGAAGACCCTACGAGCAGTACTTC